This is a list of T cell receptor beta chains from one sample in a study of T-cell memory formation after mild COVID-19. TCRdb ran MiXCR on the 5' RACE reads and lists one entry per CDR3 protein. The sample shows a few hundred thousand distinct CDR3 sequences, roughly 21% of them seen only once. The sequenced material came from PBMCs or a T cell subset sorted from them (not recorded which). These receptors all stem from an adult woman who had mild COVID-19 (a few samples of this study predate the infection). Cell type and time point are not known. CDR3s include the opening cysteine and the closing phenylalanine or tryptophan. The D gene is left open where the match is weak. Size is stated for part of the rows, as once, few or many counts, or as a class when the clone is expanded.

D	V	J	size	CDR3	DNA
TRBD1	TRBV20-1	TRBJ1-1	-	CSARNSGGTEAFF	TGCAGTGCTAGGAACTCAGGGGGGACTGAAGCTTTCTTT
-	TRBV12-3/TRBV12-4	TRBJ1-2	-	CASSLGYGDGYTF	TGTGCCAGCAGTTTAGGTTATGGAGATGGCTACACCTTC
-	TRBV7-3	TRBJ1-5	-	CASSHGPYQPQHF	TGTGCCAGCAGCCACGGGCCCTATCAGCCCCAGCATTTT
-	TRBV20-1	TRBJ1-2	few	CSARKESNYGYTF	TGCAGTGCTAGAAAGGAATCTAACTATGGCTACACCTTC
TRBD2	TRBV27	TRBJ2-7	few	CASGTSGRAHEQYF	TGTGCCAGCGGGACTAGCGGGAGGGCCCACGAGCAGTACTTC
-	TRBV28	TRBJ2-7	-	CASSFLGTDLEQYF	TGTGCCAGCAGTTTTCTTGGTACCGACCTCGAGCAGTACTTC
-	TRBV20-1	TRBJ1-5	-	CSARAGTANQPQHF	TGCAGTGCTAGGGCGGGGACGGCTAATCAGCCCCAGCATTTT
-	TRBV6-2/TRBV6-3	TRBJ1-5	few	CASSYPRGTRNQPQHF	TGTGCCAGCAGTTACCCTCGGGGTACTCGCAATCAGCCCCAGCATTTT
-	TRBV9	TRBJ2-5	once	CASSAPGTAEETQYF	TGTGCCAGCAGCGCCCCTGGGACGGCAGAAGAGACCCAGTACTTC
-	TRBV5-1	TRBJ1-1	few	CASSSRGLAMNTEAFF	TGCGCCAGCAGCTCCAGGGGCCTGGCCATGAACACTGAAGCTTTCTTT
-	TRBV21-1	TRBJ1-6	few	CATNSPLHF	TGTGCCACGAATTCACCCCTCCACTTT
-	TRBV7-9	TRBJ2-4	few	CASSPGSGNIQYF	TGTGCCAGCAGCCCGGGGTCAGGAAACATTCAGTACTTC
-	TRBV10-3	TRBJ2-1	-	CAISDPGHSSYNEQFF	TGTGCCATCAGTGATCCGGGACACAGCTCCTACAATGAGCAGTTCTTC
-	TRBV20-1	TRBJ2-1	few	CSADSDNEQFF	TGCAGTGCGGACAGTGACAATGAGCAGTTCTTC
TRBD1	TRBV20-1	TRBJ2-7	-	CSARDLGQGYEQYF	TGCAGTGCTAGAGATCTGGGACAGGGATACGAGCAGTACTTC
-	TRBV24-1	TRBJ2-7	-	CATSDMTEGYEQYF	TGTGCCACCAGTGATATGACAGAGGGGTACGAGCAGTACTTC
-	TRBV7-3	TRBJ2-7	-	CASSLTGRSYEQYF	TGTGCCAGCAGCTTAACCGGACGTAGCTACGAGCAGTACTTC
-	TRBV29-1	TRBJ2-7	-	CSVLGLPTEQYF	TGCAGCGTATTAGGCCTACCTACCGAGCAGTACTTC
-	TRBV29-1	TRBJ2-7	few	CSVDRASSYEQYF	TGCAGCGTTGATCGGGCCAGCTCCTACGAGCAGTACTTC
TRBD1	TRBV12-3/TRBV12-4	TRBJ2-1	few	CASSFRTGGSNEQFF	TGTGCCAGCAGTTTTCGGACAGGGGGTAGCAATGAGCAGTTCTTC
TRBD1	TRBV9	TRBJ2-2	-	CASSPHAGGATGELFF	TGTGCCAGCAGTCCACACGCAGGGGGAGCGACCGGGGAGCTGTTTTTT
TRBD2	TRBV7-8	TRBJ2-1	few	CASSLSRGRAYNEQFF	TGTGCCAGCAGCCTATCTCGCGGGAGGGCCTACAATGAGCAGTTCTTC
TRBD2	TRBV15	TRBJ2-3	-	CATSRDGGGGGHTDTQYF	TGTGCCACCAGCAGAGATGGCGGCGGGGGAGGGCACACAGATACGCAGTATTTT
TRBD1	TRBV4-2	TRBJ1-1	-	CASSQTPGQTQAFF	TGTGCCAGCAGCCAAACACCGGGACAGACTCAAGCTTTCTTT
-	TRBV2	TRBJ1-5	-	CASSDGGNQPQHF	TGTGCCAGCAGTGATGGGGGAAATCAGCCCCAGCATTTT
TRBD1	TRBV7-2	TRBJ2-1	-	CASSFSVGTGPQFF	TGTGCCAGCAGCTTCTCGGTGGGGACAGGGCCGCAGTTCTTC
TRBD2	TRBV27	TRBJ2-4	-	CASSRLAGGKIAKNIQYF	TGTGCCAGCAGTCGACTAGCGGGAGGAAAGATAGCCAAAAACATTCAGTACTTC
TRBD2	TRBV7-9	TRBJ2-1	few	CASSPRLAGLGNNEQFF	TGTGCCAGCAGCCCCCGACTAGCGGGATTAGGAAACAATGAGCAGTTCTTC
-	TRBV7-6	TRBJ1-2	few	CASSLGPRGAIGGYTF	TGTGCCAGCAGCTTAGGTCCCCGAGGGGCTATTGGTGGCTACACCTTC
TRBD2	TRBV12-3/TRBV12-4	TRBJ2-1	few	CASSWGRRAGGEQFF	TGTGCCAGCAGTTGGGGCAGGCGAGCGGGAGGCGAGCAGTTCTTC
-	TRBV20-1	TRBJ1-2	-	CSARIGQGINYGYTF	TGCAGTGCTAGAATCGGGCAGGGGATTAACTATGGCTACACCTTC
-	TRBV6-1	TRBJ1-1	-	CASSEVAGAFF	TGTGCCAGCAGTGAAGTTGCGGGAGCTTTCTTT
-	TRBV18	TRBJ1-1	-	CASSPRRGLLDTEAFF	TGTGCCAGCTCACCACGGAGGGGTCTTCTGGACACTGAAGCTTTCTTT
-	TRBV3-1	TRBJ2-1	-	CASSLLGVFEQFF	TGTGCCAGCAGCCTCCTAGGGGTGTTTGAGCAGTTCTTC
-	TRBV4-1	TRBJ1-5	-	CASSQEEKSNQPQHF	TGCGCCAGCAGCCAAGAAGAGAAAAGCAATCAGCCCCAGCATTTT
TRBD2	TRBV20-1	TRBJ2-7	once	CSARDRASGGAEQYF	TGCAGTGCTAGAGATCGGGCTAGCGGGGGCGCCGAGCAGTACTTC
TRBD2	TRBV6-5	TRBJ2-1	-	CASSATGTSGGSSYNEQFF	TGTGCCAGCAGTGCGACCGGGACTAGCGGGGGCAGCTCCTACAATGAGCAGTTCTTC
TRBD2	TRBV7-8	TRBJ2-1	-	CASSLGFLETSGVYNEQFF	TGTGCCAGCAGCTTAGGGTTTCTAGAGACTAGCGGGGTATACAATGAGCAGTTCTTC
-	TRBV4-1	TRBJ1-1	-	CASSQSANTEAFF	TGCGCCAGCAGCCAGTCCGCGAACACTGAAGCTTTCTTT
TRBD2	TRBV12-3/TRBV12-4	TRBJ2-7	-	CASSLALGRETYEQYF	TGTGCCAGCAGTTTAGCCTTGGGGAGGGAGACCTACGAGCAGTACTTC
TRBD1	TRBV7-2	TRBJ2-3	few	CASSHRTGGPTDTQYF	TGTGCCAGCAGCCACCGGACAGGGGGCCCCACAGATACGCAGTATTTT
-	TRBV12-3/TRBV12-4	TRBJ1-3	-	CASSLSLDRRIRSGNTIYF	TGTGCCAGCAGTTTGTCTTTAGACAGGCGAATTCGCTCTGGAAACACCATATATTTT
-	TRBV3-1	TRBJ1-2	few	CASSQYQGFTGYTF	TGTGCCAGCAGCCAATATCAGGGGTTCACCGGCTACACCTTC
-	TRBV3-1	TRBJ2-5	-	CASSDTRGQETQYF	TGTGCCAGCAGCGATACGAGGGGTCAAGAGACCCAGTACTTC
TRBD2	TRBV6-1	TRBJ2-3	-	CASSETSGGMSDTQYF	TGTGCCAGCAGTGAAACTAGCGGGGGTATGTCAGATACGCAGTATTTT
TRBD1	TRBV7-9	TRBJ2-5	few	CASSLYRDRGLETQYF	TGTGCCAGCAGCTTATACCGGGACAGGGGGTTAGAGACCCAGTACTTC
TRBD1	TRBV12-3/TRBV12-4	TRBJ1-4	-	CASSFSRTGIRRNEKLFF	TGTGCCAGCAGTTTCTCCCGGACAGGAATCCGGCGAAATGAAAAACTGTTTTTT
TRBD1	TRBV6-5	TRBJ2-1	-	CASSHPTGGTDEQFF	TGTGCCAGCAGTCACCCGACAGGGGGCACGGATGAGCAGTTCTTC
TRBD2	TRBV7-2	TRBJ2-2	-	CASSQMTSGSRTGELFF	TGTGCCAGCAGCCAGATGACTAGCGGGAGCAGGACCGGGGAGCTGTTTTTT
-	TRBV20-1	TRBJ2-5	many	CSATFREKQETQYF	TGCAGTGCTACGTTTCGGGAGAAACAAGAGACCCAGTACTTC
-	TRBV20-1	TRBJ2-5	-	CSARPPKGETQYF	TGCAGTGCTAGGCCGCCTAAGGGGGAGACCCAGTACTTC
-	TRBV7-3	TRBJ2-3	few	CASSSSASTDTQYF	TGTGCCAGCAGCTCCTCGGCGTCCACAGATACGCAGTATTTT
-	TRBV14	TRBJ2-5	few	CASSLMADHLRETQYF	TGTGCCAGCAGCCTCATGGCAGACCACCTCAGGGAGACCCAGTACTTC
-	TRBV25-1	TRBJ1-1	-	CASSESVLWNTEAFF	TGTGCCAGCAGTGAATCCGTCCTATGGAACACTGAAGCTTTCTTT
TRBD2	TRBV20-1	TRBJ2-1	many	CSASSSGSWDEQFF	TGCAGTGCTAGCTCTAGCGGGAGTTGGGATGAGCAGTTCTTC